The 29 T cell receptor beta chains listed next were all sequenced from one sample in a study. TCRdb reprocessed the 5' RACE reads via MiXCR and lists one record per CDR3 protein. Among approximately 40,000 distinct CDR3 sequences listed, 30% were seen once. Sequences were obtained from tumor-infiltrating memory CD4+ T cells sorted from the breast tumor. Subset defined: memory CD4+ T cells, CD4+CD45RO+CD25-. Receptors were obtained from a female donor with breast cancer.

This clonotype has more than one count but fewer than ten. This chain joins TRBV4-1 and TRBJ2-7; either TRBD1 or TRBD2 may supply D (5 bases each). CDR1 and CDR2 from the germline V gene are MGHRA and YSYEKL. V gave up 1 base and J gave up 0 bases, with 10 bases separating them. This CDR3 is 15 amino acids long. As DNA, the CDR3 is TGCGCCAGCAGCCAAGGGGGACGGTTCTCCTACGAGCAGTACTTC. Its protein product is CASSQGGRFSYEQYF.

The chain joins TRBV21-1 to TRBJ2-5; whether TRBD1, the table's D call, matches the DNA was not checked. TRBV21-1 is given as a pseudogene. There are 15 residues in the CDR3. CDR3: CASPNRDRDQETQYF. The CDR3 nucleotides are TGTGCCAGCCCAAACCGGGACAGGGACCAAGAGACCCAGTACTTC.

This clonotype was detected a few times. This chain uses TRBV5-1 with TRBJ2-2; no clear D gene. Trimming shortened V by 0 bases and J by 6 bases, and 9 bases separated the two germline ends. The germline gives CDR1 SGHRS, CDR2 YFSETQ. This CDR3 has 14 amino acids. CDR3 in amino acids: CASSLDSGSGELFF. DNA for the CDR3: TGCGCCAGCAGCTTGGATTCCGGGTCCGGGGAGCTGTTTTTT.

The chain carries TRBV6-1 and TRBJ2-7; possible D gene TRBD1, 5 bases. Germline V gene lookup returns CDR1 MNHNS and CDR2 SASEGT. The CDR3 totals 14 residues. V gave up 2 bases and J gave up 0 bases, with 8 bases separating them. The CDR3 loop is CASSELDSSYEQYF. CDR3 DNA: TGTGCCAGCAGTGAACTTGACAGCTCCTACGAGCAGTACTTC.

Comments on this clonotype: A read error is likely, as this CDR3 ends without the conserved phenylalanine or tryptophan. V is TRBV20-1 and J is TRBJ1-3; D gene ambiguous. Germline assignment: CDR1 DFQATT and CDR2 SNEGSKA (reference sequence). The CDR3 runs 13 residues. CDR3 bases: TGCAGTGCCCGGTCCCCCTCTGGAAATACCATATATCTT. Its protein product is CSARSPSGNTIYL.

The V call is TRBV7-2, the J call TRBJ2-2, with D possibly being TRBD1 (5 bases). The germline V gene encodes CDR1 SGHTA and CDR2 FQGNSA. With 2 bases removed from V and 7 bases from J, the gap between germline ends came to 11 bases. CDR3 length equals 14 residues. The CDR3 nucleotides are TGTGCCAGCAGCTTAAATAGGGGCAGCGGGGAGCTGTTTTTT. Amino acid sequence: CASSLNRGSGELFF.

Turning to this clonotype: One end of the junction varies from germline; a read error may be responsible. The genes are TRBV29-1 and TRBJ2-3, with D possibly matching TRBD1 (5 bases). This CDR3 has 15 residues. Per germline, CDR1 SQVTM and CDR2 ANQGSEA. The CDR3 DNA is TGCAGCGTTGAAGATGTACAGGAGAGCACAGATACGCAGTACTTT. Its protein product is CSVEDVQESTDTQYF.

This clonotype was detected ten times or more. This chain uses TRBV6-5 with TRBJ1-1; D gene unclear. This CDR3 is 14 amino acids long. In germline, CDR1 is MNHEY, CDR2 SVGAGI. V was pared by 2 bases and J by 5 bases, with 12 bases between. The CDR3 loop is CASSYAGIRTEAFF. In DNA form, the CDR3 reads TGTGCCAGCAGTTACGCGGGGATTCGGACTGAAGCTTTCTTT.

This rearrangement joins TRBV11-1 to TRBJ2-5; TRBD1 might be the D (6 bases). The CDR3 has 15 amino acids. Germline loops: CDR1 SGHAT, CDR2 FQDESV (reference sequence). V lost 1 base to trimming and J lost 0 bases, with 9 bases between them. The DNA of the CDR3 is TGTGCCAGCAGCTTAGGGGGACACCACCAAGAGACCCAGTACTTC. It translates to CASSLGGHHQETQYF.

This clonotype was recorded a few times. The chain has TRBV6-5 and TRBJ1-6; TRBD1 agrees at 7 bases. This CDR3 has 17 residues. V lost 4 bases to trimming and J lost 4 bases; unmatched junction nucleotides: 10. Germline lookup yields CDR1 MNHEY and CDR2 SVGAGI. CDR3 amino acids: CASSSTDRVGYNSPLHF. The CDR3 DNA reads as TGTGCCAGCAGTTCCACCGACAGGGTGGGATATAATTCACCCCTCCACTTT.

V is TRBV28 and J is TRBJ2-3, with D perhaps assigned TRBD1 or TRBD2 (5 bases each). CDR1 and CDR2 from the germline V gene are MDHEN and SYDVKM. The CDR3 has 15 residues. Trimming pared 6 bases from V and 0 bases from J, leaving 13 bases between. As DNA, the CDR3 is TGTGCCAGCAGGCCAACGGGACCTAGCACAGATACGCAGTATTTT. It is translated as CASRPTGPSTDTQYF.

This CDR3 reads CSAWTSGGAEDTQYF. CDR3 sequence (DNA): TGCAGTGCTTGGACTAGCGGGGGGGCCGAAGATACGCAGTATTTT. The V gene is TRBV20-1, the J gene TRBJ2-3; 15 bases align to TRBD2. The CDR3 is made up of 15 amino acids. Trimming at V came to 5 bases and at J to 5 bases, leaving 5 bases not matched to a gene. Germline assignment: CDR1 DFQATT and CDR2 SNEGSKA (reference sequence).

The chain uses TRBV20-1 and TRBJ1-2; the D gene is possibly TRBD1 (5 bases). Germline loops: CDR1 DFQATT, CDR2 SNEGSKA (reference sequence). The CDR3 is 13 residues long. The V end was cut by 1 base, the J end by 6 bases, with 12 bases between. Written as DNA, the CDR3 is TGCAGTGCTAGAGTTTGGGGGGGAGATGGCTACACCTTC. Translating it yields CSARVWGGDGYTF.

This chain uses TRBV20-1 with TRBJ2-7; 8 bases are shared with TRBD1. In germline, CDR1 is DFQATT, CDR2 SNEGSKA (reference sequence). The CDR3 runs 13 residues. J was trimmed by 6 bases and V by 5 bases; bases with no gene match: 9. CDR3 sequence: CSADRTGYGEQYF. The CDR3 bases are TGCAGTGCTGACAGGACAGGGTACGGCGAGCAGTACTTC.

This clonotype turned up a few times. This chain links TRBV12-3 or TRBV12-4 with TRBJ2-7; D gene unclear. The CDR3 contains 13 residues. V lost 5 bases to trimming and J lost 0 bases, with 8 bases between them. The CDR3 protein is CASSRADSYEQYF. CDR3 bases: TGTGCCAGCAGTCGGGCGGACTCCTACGAGCAGTACTTC.

This clonotype was counted a few times. The J gene is TRBJ2-7, the V gene TRBV7-3; no definite D call. CDR3 length: 13 amino acids. The germline gives CDR1 SGHTA, CDR2 FQGTGA. Trimming left V 5 bases short and J 1 base short, with 9 bases between. CDR3 sequence: CASSARGSYEQYF. CDR3 nucleotides: TGTGCCAGCAGCGCACGTGGGTCCTACGAGCAGTACTTC.

The V call is TRBV25-1, the J call TRBJ1-2; D uncertain. The CDR3 is 10 amino acids. V was shortened by 4 bases and J by 4 bases, with 1 base between the two germline ends. CDR1 MGHDK and CDR2 SYGVNS come from the germline V gene. The CDR3 here is CASSGYGYTF. Here the CDR3 DNA reads TGTGCCAGCAGTGGCTATGGCTACACCTTC.

In this sample, this clonotype turned up a few times. The chain combines TRBV19 with TRBJ2-1; D uncertain. Germline CDR1 LNHDA, CDR2 SQIVND (reference sequence). CDR3 size: 16 residues. V lost 3 bases and J lost 2, with 14 bases in between. In DNA, the CDR3 is TGTGCCAGTAGTATTTCCCCCGGATTCCCCTACAATGAGCAGTTCTTC. Residues: CASSISPGFPYNEQFF.

This clonotype was found a few times. V is TRBV7-2 and J is TRBJ2-7; weak D call: TRBD2 (6 bases). Germline CDR1 is SGHTA and CDR2 is FQGNSA. The CDR3 is made up of 14 amino acids. The ends were cut back, 6 bases at V and 7 bases at J, with 19 bases in the middle. The CDR3 spells CASRKGLAIREQYF. The CDR3 coding sequence is TGTGCCAGCAGGAAAGGGCTAGCGATTAGGGAGCAGTACTTC.

The V call is TRBV29-1, the J call TRBJ2-7; D call uncertain. Germline V gene sequence: CDR1 SQVTM, CDR2 ANQGSEA. The CDR3 is made up of 15 amino acids. V lost 1 base and J 0 bases, leaving 13 bases between the germline ends. The CDR3 sequence is CSVEVTALASYEQYF. The CDR3 DNA follows: TGCAGCGTTGAAGTAACGGCCCTGGCCTCCTACGAGCAGTACTTC.

Only a few counts were recorded for this clonotype. The J gene is TRBJ2-2, the V gene TRBV11-1, with D possibly TRBD2 on 6 matching bases. This CDR3 comprises 16 residues. V was shortened by 3 bases and J by 4 bases, with 15 bases between the two germline ends. Per germline, CDR1 SGHAT and CDR2 FQDESV (reference sequence). CDR3 in DNA: TGTGCCAGCAGCTTGTCGTCACTAGCCCTCACCGGGGAGCTGTTTTTT. This translates into CASSLSSLALTGELFF. The whole variable domain, filled in from reference TRBV11-1 and TRBJ2-2, reads EAEVAQSPRYKITEKSQAVAFWCDPISGHATLYWYRQILGQGPELLVQFQDESVVDDSQLPKDRFSAERLKGVDSTLKIQPAELGDSAMYLCASSLSSLALTGELFFGEGSRLTVL.

The J gene is TRBJ1-1, the V gene TRBV28, with unresolved D. Germline values: CDR1 MDHEN, CDR2 SYDVKM. The CDR3 is 14 amino acids. Deletions cut 7 bases from V and 8 bases from J, with 20 bases between. The CDR3 bases are TGTGCCAGCACCATCACCCCCCAGGTCGCGGAAGCTTTCTTT. The encoded protein is CASTITPQVAEAFF. The full variable domain, completed using reference TRBV28 and TRBJ1-1, is DVKVTQSSRYLVKRTGEKVFLECVQDMDHENMFWYRQDPGLGLRLIYFSYDVKMKEKGDIPEGYSVSREKKERFSLILESASTNQTSMYLCASTITPQVAEAFFGQGTRLTVV.

The J gene is TRBJ1-1, the V gene TRBV9; D remains ambiguous. CDR1 and CDR2 (germline): SGDLS, YYNGEE. CDR3 length: 11 residues. V was pared by 6 bases and J by 4 bases, with 7 bases between. CDR3: CASKEVTEAFF. DNA for the CDR3: TGTGCCAGCAAGGAGGTCACTGAAGCTTTCTTT.

This clonotype came up a few times. The gene calls are TRBV20-1 and TRBJ1-3; a possible D gene is TRBD1 (6 bases). CDR3 size: 14 residues. CDR1 is DFQATT, CDR2 SNEGSKA, per germline (reference sequence). V lost 5 bases to trimming and J lost 1 base, with 12 bases between them. In nucleotides, the CDR3 is TGCAGTGCTCAACAGGGCTCATCTGGAAACACCATATATTTT. Translating it yields CSAQQGSSGNTIYF.

This clonotype was detected many times. Here the CDR3 reads CSARVPGLNTDTQYF. CDR3 sequence (DNA): TGCAGTGCTAGAGTACCGGGACTTAACACAGATACGCAGTATTTT. The chain is built from TRBV20-1 and TRBJ2-3; tentative D call: TRBD2 (6 bases). This CDR3 region has 15 residues. Germline V gene lookup returns CDR1 DFQATT and CDR2 SNEGSKA (reference sequence). V was cut by 1 base and J by 2 bases, with 13 bases left in between.

The J gene is TRBJ1-5, the V gene TRBV29-1, with D perhaps TRBD1 (5 bases). The germline V gene encodes CDR1 SQVTM and CDR2 ANQGSEA. V lost 7 bases, J lost 4 bases, and 14 bases lay in between. The CDR3 contains 13 residues. CDR3 sequence (DNA): TGCAGCGCCATTCAGGGAGGGAATCAGCCCCAGCATTTT. Its protein product is CSAIQGGNQPQHF.

The rearrangement joins TRBV13 to TRBJ1-4, with 7 bases that match TRBD1. J gave up 6 bases and V 2 bases, and 3 bases lay outside the gene matches. This CDR3 has 14 amino acids. Germline V CDR1 and CDR2: PRHDT, FYEKMQ (reference sequence). DNA of the CDR3: TGTGCCAGCAGCTTAACAGGGGCGTATGAAAAACTGTTTTTT. It translates to CASSLTGAYEKLFF.

This clonotype has only a few counts. A read error may produce the germline difference seen at one junction end. V is TRBV5-1 and J is TRBJ2-6; 9 bases map to TRBD1. The CDR3 is 19 amino acids. Germline CDR1 and CDR2: SGHRS and YFSETQ. The DNA of the CDR3 is TGCGCCAACAGCTTGGAGGGACAGGGTCCCCTCTCTGGGGCCAACGTCCTGACTTTC. Its translation: CANSLEGQGPLSGANVLTF.

This clonotype has only a few counts. This rearrangement joins TRBV20-1 to TRBJ2-3; a possible D gene is TRBD2 (6 bases). The V gene's germline CDR1 is DFQATT and CDR2 SNEGSKA (reference sequence). The CDR3 sequence is 15 residues long. V was cut by 0 bases and J by 1 base, with 11 bases left in between. The CDR3 loop is CSARDWRDRTDTQYF. The CDR3 DNA reads as TGCAGTGCTAGAGATTGGCGGGACCGCACAGATACGCAGTATTTT.